The clone carrying this T cell receptor (beta chain) was seen a few times. This record comes from a study of regulatory T cells in long-lasting Graves disease. The CDR3 length is 13 residues. The germline V gene has CDR1 LGHDT and CDR2 YNNKEL (reference sequence). Unmatched junction bases numbered 5, after V lost 5 bases and J lost 7 bases. Specified time point: persistent/refractory GD, antithyroid drugs over 5 years with positive TRAb. RNA isolated from PBMCs was used to make the TCR library. Arm-PCR with iRepertoire HTBI primers amplified the CDR3 regions for these TCR beta libraries. TCRdb independently ran MiXCR on the multiplex PCR reads; one entry per CDR3 protein. The sample yields 500,000 to 800,000 distinct CDR3 sequences, around 30% seen once.

V usage is TRBV3-1 and J usage is TRBJ2-1; TRBD2 aligns across 7 bases. The sequences come from peripheral blood mononuclear cells (PBMCs), collected when the disease was refractory, from a patient treated with antithyroid drugs. The sequence came from a female donor with Graves disease. The CDR3 DNA follows: TGTGCCAGCAGCGGACTAGTTGTAAATGAGCAGTTCTTC. Residues: CASSGLVVNEQFF.